This TCR beta chain was sequenced during a study of cytomegalovirus exposure and HLA in healthy donors. Whole-study results and caveats: There were a few CMV-associated chains whose specificity for CMV antigens was confirmed in vitro.

Measured with immunoSEQ multiplex PCR; TCRdb has only the in-frame clones, and not every one. The data hold about 360,000 clones, with more than 80% observed a single time. A note on this clone: Its antigen is not known.

The junction had 7 bases not matched to a gene; V was cut back by 4 bases and J by 3 bases. The germline gives CDR1 MDHEN, CDR2 SYDVKM. The CDR3 is made up of 15 amino acids. Material for sequencing was PBMCs. The rearrangement joins TRBV28 to TRBJ1-1; TRBD1 matches at 8 bases. This clonotype was sampled from a woman younger than 35 in good health and CMV-seronegative. The CDR3 sequence is CASSSRQGWYTEAFF. CDR3 DNA sequence: TGTGCCAGCAGTTCAAGACAGGGGTGGTACACTGAAGCTTTCTTT.